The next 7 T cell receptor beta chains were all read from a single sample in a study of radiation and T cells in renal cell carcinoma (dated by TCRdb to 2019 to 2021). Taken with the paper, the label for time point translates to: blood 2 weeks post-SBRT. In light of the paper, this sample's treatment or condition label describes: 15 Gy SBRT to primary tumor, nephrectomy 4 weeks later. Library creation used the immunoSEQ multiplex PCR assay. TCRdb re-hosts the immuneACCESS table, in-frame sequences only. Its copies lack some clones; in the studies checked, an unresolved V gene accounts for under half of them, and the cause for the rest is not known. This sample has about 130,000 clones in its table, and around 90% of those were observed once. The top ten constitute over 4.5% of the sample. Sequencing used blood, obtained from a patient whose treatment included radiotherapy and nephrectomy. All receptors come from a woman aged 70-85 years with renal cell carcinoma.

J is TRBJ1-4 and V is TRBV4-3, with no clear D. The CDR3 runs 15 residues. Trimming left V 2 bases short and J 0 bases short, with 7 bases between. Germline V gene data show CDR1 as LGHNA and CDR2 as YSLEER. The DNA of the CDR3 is TGCGCCAGCAGCCAAAGTACTGCAACTAATGAAAAACTGTTTTTT. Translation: CASSQSTATNEKLFF.

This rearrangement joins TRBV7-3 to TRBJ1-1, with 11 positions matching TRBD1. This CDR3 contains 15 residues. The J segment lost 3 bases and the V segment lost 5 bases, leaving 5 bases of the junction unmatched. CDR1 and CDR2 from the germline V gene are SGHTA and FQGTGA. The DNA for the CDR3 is TGTGCCAGCAGCCGGGACAGGGGGTCGTACACTGAAGCTTTCTTT. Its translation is CASSRDRGSYTEAFF.

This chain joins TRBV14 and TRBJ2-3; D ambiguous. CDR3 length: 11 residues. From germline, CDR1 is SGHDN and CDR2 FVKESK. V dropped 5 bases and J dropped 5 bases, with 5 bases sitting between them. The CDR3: CASSSRDTQYF. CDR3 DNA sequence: TGTGCCAGCAGCTCGAGAGATACGCAGTATTTT.

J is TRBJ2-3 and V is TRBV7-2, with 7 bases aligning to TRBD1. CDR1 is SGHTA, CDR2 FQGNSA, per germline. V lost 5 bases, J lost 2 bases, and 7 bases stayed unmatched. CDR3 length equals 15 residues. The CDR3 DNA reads TGTGCCAGCAGCCTACAGACAGGGAACACAGATACGCAGTATTTT. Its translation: CASSLQTGNTDTQYF.

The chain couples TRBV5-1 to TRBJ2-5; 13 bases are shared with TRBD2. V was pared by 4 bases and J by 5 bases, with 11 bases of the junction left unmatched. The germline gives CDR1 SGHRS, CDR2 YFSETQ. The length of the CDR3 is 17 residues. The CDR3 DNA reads TGCGCCAGCAGCCCTCAATCACTAGCGGGGGGGCAGGAGACCCAGTACTTC. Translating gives CASSPQSLAGGQETQYF. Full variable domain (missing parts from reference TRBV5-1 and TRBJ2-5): KAGVTQTPRYLIKTRGQQVTLSCSPISGHRSVSWYQQTPGQGLQFLFEYFSETQRNKGNFPGRFSGRQFSNSRSEMNVSTLELGDSALYLCASSPQSLAGGQETQYFGPGTRLLVL.

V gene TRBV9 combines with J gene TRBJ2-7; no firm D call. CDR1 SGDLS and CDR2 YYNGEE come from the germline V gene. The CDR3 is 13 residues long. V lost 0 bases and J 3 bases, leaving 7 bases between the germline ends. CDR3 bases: TGTGCCAGCAGCGTAGTGTCAGGCTACGAGCAGTACTTC. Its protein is CASSVVSGYEQYF.

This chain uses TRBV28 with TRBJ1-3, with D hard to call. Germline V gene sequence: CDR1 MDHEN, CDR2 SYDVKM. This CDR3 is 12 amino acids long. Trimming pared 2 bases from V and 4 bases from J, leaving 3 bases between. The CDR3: CASSLRGNTIYF. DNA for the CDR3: TGTGCCAGCAGTTTAAGGGGAAACACCATATATTTT.